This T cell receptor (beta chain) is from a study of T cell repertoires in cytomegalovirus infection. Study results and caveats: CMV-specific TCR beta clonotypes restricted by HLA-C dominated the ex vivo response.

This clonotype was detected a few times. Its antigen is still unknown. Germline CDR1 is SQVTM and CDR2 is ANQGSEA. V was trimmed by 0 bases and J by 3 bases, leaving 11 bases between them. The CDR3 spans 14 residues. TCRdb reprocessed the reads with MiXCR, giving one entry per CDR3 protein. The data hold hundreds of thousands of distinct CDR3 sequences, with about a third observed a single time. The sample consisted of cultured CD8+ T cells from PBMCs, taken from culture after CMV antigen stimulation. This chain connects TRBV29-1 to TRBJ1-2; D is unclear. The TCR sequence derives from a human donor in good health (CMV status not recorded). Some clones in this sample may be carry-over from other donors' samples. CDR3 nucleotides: TGCAGCGTTGAAGATAGGAACAGTTACTATGGCTACACCTTC. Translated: CSVEDRNSYYGYTF.